This TCR beta chain stems from a study of PD-L1 blockade in urothelial cancer. Whole-study context: Patients' atezolizumab regimen, 1,200 mg intravenously every 3 weeks, began around 2014. Each patient had 0 to 3 earlier chemotherapy regimens.

The V segment lost 3 bases and the J segment 5 bases; nucleotides outside the gene matches: 7. Germline CDR1 reads LNHDA; CDR2 reads SQIVND (reference sequence). CDR3 length: 15 residues. Peripheral blood mononuclear cells were collected from every patient before and during treatment, yielding between 1 and 8 samples per patient. Here immunoSEQ multiplex PCR was the method, and the copy in TCRdb shows in-frame clones only, minus some. The data hold roughly 38,000 clones, with approximately 80% observed a single time. Notes on the study in general: Clonality of blood TCR below the median before treatment predicted better survival.

To note about this clone: Its specificity is unknown.

This clonotype was obtained from a man aged 65 to 79 with urothelial cancer. The sample in question was PBMCs, obtained around atezolizumab (anti-PD-L1) treatment. V gene TRBV19 combines with J gene TRBJ2-1; 7 bases align to TRBD1. The CDR3, as DNA: TGTGCCAGTAGTATCGACAGGGAAGGTGACAATGAGCAGTTCTTC. It encodes CASSIDREGDNEQFF.